One T cell receptor (beta chain) is described in this entry. The sample is drawn from a study of blood T cell repertoires in COVID-19. The assay was immunoSEQ multiplex PCR, and TCRdb's table has in-frame clones only and misses some. The data hold 60,000 to 85,000 clones, with approximately 80% observed a single time. This clonotype originated in a human donor in a cohort sampled during active COVID-19. Input material: peripheral blood.

The DNA for the CDR3 is TGTGCCAGCTCAGGGGGCGGTGACGCTGAAGCTTTCTTT. Its translation is CASSGGGDAEAFF. The chain links TRBV18 to TRBJ1-1; D perhaps matches TRBD1 (6 bases). Germline lookup yields CDR1 KGHSH and CDR2 LQKENI. Between the trimmed V and J ends, which lost 5 bases and 6 bases, there was a span of 13 bases. This CDR3 comprises 13 residues.